The 29 T cell receptor beta chains given below trace back to one sample, sequenced in a study of CD8 T cells in ankylosing spondylitis. TCRdb passed the 5' RACE reads through MiXCR, listing each CDR3 protein once. Of fewer than 250,000 distinct CDR3 sequences listed, around 32% were seen once; the top ten hold around 4.5%. Input material: blood, either unsorted or a sorted T cell fraction (not recorded which). The receptors here all came from a male donor with ankylosing spondylitis or in good health (not recorded which).

The V call is TRBV27, the J call TRBJ2-5; 7 bases match TRBD1. This CDR3 is 15 amino acids long. The V and J ends lost 5 bases and 1 base, in that order; junction bases with no gene match: 7. Germline CDR1 reads MNHEY; CDR2 reads SMNVEV (reference sequence). This CDR3 is CASSRTGTAQETQYF. The CDR3 coding sequence is TGTGCCAGCAGTAGAACCGGGACAGCCCAAGAGACCCAGTACTTC.

This clonotype was seen a handful of times. The chain carries TRBV7-6 and TRBJ2-5; 8 nucleotides line up with TRBD1. V shed 0 bases and J 9 bases; nucleotides not matched to a gene: 12. This CDR3 has 16 amino acids. Germline V gives CDR1 SGHVS, CDR2 FNYEAQ. In DNA form, the CDR3 reads TGTGCCAGCAGCTTAGCCGGGACAGGCAAAATGGGGGCCCAGTACTTC. It codes for CASSLAGTGKMGAQYF.

This chain links TRBV5-1 with TRBJ2-5; D remains ambiguous. Between the trimmed V and J ends, which lost 0 bases and 3 bases, there was a span of 9 bases. The CDR3 consists of 14 residues. Per the germline V gene, CDR1 is SGHRS and CDR2 is YFSETQ. The CDR3, as DNA: TGCGCCAGCAGCTTGGGTTGGGTGGAAGAGACCCAGTACTTC. Protein: CASSLGWVEETQYF.

J is TRBJ2-5 and V is TRBV20-1, with 9 positions matching TRBD2. The CDR3 runs to 13 residues. Losses at the gene ends were 5 bases for V and 6 bases for J; bases not matched to a gene: 7. Germline V gene lookup returns CDR1 DFQATT and CDR2 SNEGSKA (reference sequence). CDR3 DNA: TGCAGTGCTCCTTCCGGGACTAGCAAGACCCAGTACTTC. Translated: CSAPSGTSKTQYF.

This clonotype was found a few times. The genes are TRBV12-3 or TRBV12-4 and TRBJ2-7; D is unresolved. V was clipped by 2 bases and J by 5 bases, with 7 bases between them. This CDR3 comprises 12 residues. The CDR3 reads CASSLLGNEQYF. DNA for the CDR3: TGTGCCAGCAGTTTATTAGGGAACGAGCAGTACTTC.

This clonotype has only a few counts. This chain connects TRBV4-1 to TRBJ2-4, with 9 bases fitting TRBD1. From germline, CDR1 is MGHRA and CDR2 YSYEKL. V was pared by 2 bases and J by 8 bases, with 7 bases of the junction left unmatched. This CDR3 has 15 residues. CDR3 amino acids: CASSQIGTGRDIQYF. The DNA for the CDR3 is TGCGCCAGCAGCCAAATTGGGACAGGGAGAGACATTCAGTACTTC.

V gene TRBV29-1 combines with J gene TRBJ2-1, with D possibly matching TRBD2 (5 bases). Germline values: CDR1 SQVTM, CDR2 ANQGSEA. The CDR3 contains 17 residues. Trimming removed 2 bases from V and 5 bases from J, with 22 bases in between. This CDR3 is CSVEIRLPRPHNNEQFF. CDR3 DNA sequence: TGCAGCGTTGAAATCCGACTACCCAGACCACATAACAATGAGCAGTTCTTC.

This chain joins TRBV7-8 and TRBJ1-2; D remains ambiguous. There are 17 residues in the CDR3. Germline values: CDR1 SGHVS, CDR2 FQNEAQ. V shed 0 bases and J shed 4 bases, with 18 bases lying between them. The CDR3 spells CASSLAPNKDGRYGYTF. The CDR3, as DNA: TGTGCCAGCAGCTTAGCGCCAAATAAGGACGGACGCTATGGCTACACCTTC.

The J gene is TRBJ1-6, the V gene TRBV5-1; TRBD1 is a possible D gene (5 bases). V was clipped by 5 bases and J by 6 bases, with 15 bases between them. CDR1 is SGHRS, CDR2 YFSETQ, per germline. The CDR3 runs to 15 residues. CDR3 residues: CASRGVTRGNSPLHF. Here the CDR3 DNA reads TGCGCCAGCAGGGGGGTTACACGGGGTAATTCACCCCTCCACTTT.

Concerning this clonotype: Germline is not matched at one junction end, which may reflect a read error. The chain carries TRBV20-1 and TRBJ2-3, with D uncertain. This CDR3 region has 16 residues. CDR1 and CDR2 (germline): DFQATT, SNEGSKA (reference sequence). As DNA, the CDR3 is TGCTGTGCTGGGGATCCGTCATTACCGGGCCCAGATACGCAGTATTTT. This translates into CCAGDPSLPGPDTQYF.

J is TRBJ1-4 and V is TRBV20-1, with TRBD1 as a possible D gene (5 bases). The CDR3 loop spans 14 amino acids. CDR1 DFQATT and CDR2 SNEGSKA come from the germline V gene (reference sequence). Trimming took 6 bases from V and 7 from J, leaving 18 bases between them. DNA for the CDR3: TGCAGTGCCAGCCAGGAGGGGAGGGGTGAAAAACTGTTTTTT. Amino acid sequence: CSASQEGRGEKLFF.

The rearrangement joins TRBV20-1 to TRBJ2-1; D may be TRBD2 (5 bases). The CDR3 runs to 14 residues. From germline, CDR1 is DFQATT and CDR2 SNEGSKA (reference sequence). V was cut by 3 bases and J by 2 bases, with 11 bases left in between. CDR3 sequence (DNA): TGCAGTGCTAGGGATCTAGCCGCCTACAATGAGCAGTTCTTC. This translates into CSARDLAAYNEQFF.

The V and J genes are TRBV15 and TRBJ1-3, with a possible D match to TRBD1 (6 bases). The V gene lost 1 base and the J gene lost 0 bases, with 16 bases spanning the gap. CDR1 LNHNV and CDR2 YYDKDF come from the germline V gene (reference sequence). CDR3 length equals 18 residues. The DNA for the CDR3 is TGTGCCACCAGCAGAGTTGCCGGGACACTGGTCTCTGGAAACACCATATATTTT. This encodes CATSRVAGTLVSGNTIYF.

The CDR3 coding sequence is TGTGCCAGCACGACTCGTGGTTATGAGCAGTTCTTC. It translates to CASTTRGYEQFF. The chain couples TRBV12-3 or TRBV12-4 to TRBJ2-1; D is undetermined. The CDR3 has 12 amino acids. V dropped 7 bases and J dropped 8 bases, with 12 bases sitting between them.

This clonotype was detected only a few times. The rearrangement joins TRBV10-3 to TRBJ1-5; D perhaps matches TRBD1 (5 bases). Germline loops: CDR1 ENHRY, CDR2 SYGVKD. The CDR3 consists of 16 residues. Trimming removed 0 bases at V and 7 bases at J, with 16 bases between. CDR3 loop: CAISESGGGTIQPQHF. The CDR3 nucleotides read TGTGCCATCAGTGAGTCGGGGGGGGGGACGATACAGCCCCAGCATTTT.

This clonotype was seen a few times. The genes are TRBV7-9 and TRBJ2-3; 8 bases agree with TRBD2. The germline V gene encodes CDR1 SEHNR and CDR2 FQNEAQ (reference sequence). V gave up 3 bases and J gave up 6 bases; unmatched junction bases: 5. The CDR3 totals 14 residues. CDR3 region: CASSFSGVTDTQYF. The CDR3 DNA is TGTGCCAGCAGCTTTAGCGGGGTGACCGATACGCAGTATTTT.

Only a few counts were recorded for this clonotype. CDR3 nucleotide sequence: TGTGCCAGCAAAACGGACAGGGGAGGTCATACGCAGTATTTT. This translates into CASKTDRGGHTQYF. The rearrangement uses TRBV6-1 and TRBJ2-3, with 9 bases aligning to TRBD1. From germline, CDR1 is MNHNS and CDR2 SASEGT. This CDR3 spans 14 amino acids. V trimming: 7 bases; J trimming: 7 bases; junction bases outside the gene matches: 9.

This clonotype was counted at least ten times. This sequence joins TRBV20-1 and TRBJ2-3; D not certain. The length of the CDR3 is 12 residues. Trimming removed 6 bases at V and 3 bases at J, with 10 bases between. Germline-derived CDR1 and CDR2 are DFQATT and SNEGSKA (reference sequence). The CDR3 DNA follows: TGCAGTGCCCCTCTACGGACAGATACGCAGTATTTT. Residues: CSAPLRTDTQYF.

This chain links TRBV6-5 with TRBJ2-6; 8 nucleotides match TRBD1. Germline V lookup: CDR1 MNHEY, CDR2 SVGAGI. The junction had 12 bases not matched to a gene; V was cut back by 4 bases and J by 4 bases. This CDR3 spans 18 amino acids. CDR3 protein: CASSFDRGMVSGANVLTF. As DNA, the CDR3 is TGTGCCAGCAGTTTCGACAGGGGAATGGTATCAGGGGCCAACGTCCTGACTTTC.

The chain combines TRBV7-9 with TRBJ2-7; D remains ambiguous. The CDR3 sequence is 13 residues long. The V gene lost 5 bases and the J gene lost 2 bases, with 10 bases spanning the gap. CDR1 is SEHNR and CDR2 is FQNEAQ in the germline V gene (reference sequence). As DNA, the CDR3 is TGTGCCAGCAGCAAGGCTCTCGCCTACGAGCAGTACTTC. This sequence encodes CASSKALAYEQYF.

The J gene is TRBJ2-6, the V gene TRBV5-1, with D unclear. The germline V and J ends were trimmed by 4 bases and 0 bases, with 8 bases remaining between them. CDR3 length: 15 amino acids. Germline CDR1 is SGHRS and CDR2 is YFSETQ. This CDR3 is CASSLPSSGANVLTF. The CDR3 DNA is TGCGCCAGCAGCCTCCCCTCCTCTGGGGCCAACGTCCTGACTTTC. Variable domain in full (rest from reference TRBV5-1 and TRBJ2-6): KAGVTQTPRYLIKTRGQQVTLSCSPISGHRSVSWYQQTPGQGLQFLFEYFSETQRNKGNFPGRFSGRQFSNSRSEMNVSTLELGDSALYLCASSLPSSGANVLTFGAGSRLTVL.

This clonotype was counted only a few times. The V and J genes are TRBV6-1 and TRBJ2-7; 10 bases are shared with TRBD2. The CDR3 covers 16 residues. Germline V gives CDR1 MNHNS, CDR2 SASEGT. The ends lost 6 bases at V and 0 bases at J; junction bases unmatched: 8. The CDR3 sequence: CASRSQLAGSSYEQYF. The CDR3 DNA is TGTGCCAGCAGATCCCAACTAGCGGGGAGCTCCTACGAGCAGTACTTC.

This clonotype showed up just a few times. V and J are TRBV5-1 and TRBJ1-5; 7 bases fit TRBD1. The J segment lost 6 bases and the V segment lost 4 bases, leaving 10 bases of the junction unmatched. The CDR3 totals 15 residues. Germline CDR1 SGHRS, CDR2 YFSETQ. The CDR3 DNA follows: TGCGCCAGCAGCCCCGGGGGAGGGGGCGTTCAGCCCCAGCATTTT. Translating it yields CASSPGGGGVQPQHF.

This clonotype was observed many times. The V and J genes are TRBV6-1 and TRBJ2-1; TRBD1 is a possible D gene (6 bases). Germline lookup yields CDR1 MNHNS and CDR2 SASEGT. The CDR3 length is 14 residues. V lost 10 bases and J lost 6, with 19 bases in between. The CDR3 sequence is CAIKQGQGSNEQFF. The CDR3 DNA reads as TGTGCCATCAAACAGGGTCAGGGGTCCAATGAGCAGTTCTTC.

Remarks on this clonotype: A read error is possible here, since a much larger clone lies one base away. The chain combines TRBV29-1 with TRBJ2-1; TRBD2 agrees at 11 bases. This CDR3 is 14 amino acids long. Germline-derived CDR1 and CDR2 are SQVTM and ANQGSEA. CDR3: CSVVLAGGPNGQFF. Written as DNA, the CDR3 is TGCAGCGTCGTCCTAGCGGGGGGCCCCAATGGGCAGTTCTTC.

The gene calls are TRBV10-3 and TRBJ2-7; D gene ambiguous. V shed 5 bases and J shed 2 bases, with 13 bases lying between them. The germline V gene has CDR1 ENHRY and CDR2 SYGVKD. This CDR3 comprises 14 residues. The CDR3 here is CAISTQDGTYEQYF. The DNA of the CDR3 is TGTGCCATCAGTACCCAGGACGGAACCTACGAGCAGTACTTC.

The rearrangement joins TRBV6-5 to TRBJ1-1; D uncertain. The length of the CDR3 is 14 residues. The V gene lost 2 bases and the J gene lost 3 bases, with 10 bases spanning the gap. CDR1 and CDR2 (germline): MNHEY, SVGAGI. CDR3 amino acids: CASSYPGPDTEAFF. CDR3 coding DNA: TGTGCCAGCAGTTACCCTGGGCCAGACACTGAAGCTTTCTTT.

The genes are TRBV7-9 and TRBJ1-4; 9 nucleotides match TRBD1. Trimming removed 5 bases from V and 8 bases from J; junction bases left unmatched: 9. CDR3 size: 15 residues. Per germline, CDR1 SEHNR and CDR2 FQNEAQ (reference sequence). The CDR3, as DNA: TGTGCCAGCAGCCCTACCGGGACAGGGATGGAAAAACTGTTTTTT. This codes for CASSPTGTGMEKLFF.

There are a few counts of this clonotype. The V gene is TRBV20-1, the J gene TRBJ2-5, with D tentatively TRBD1 (6 bases). Trimming took off 1 base at V and 4 bases at J, with 13 bases between the two ends. The CDR3 loop spans 14 amino acids. Germline CDR1 and CDR2: DFQATT and SNEGSKA (reference sequence). CDR3 nucleotides: TGCAGTGCTAGAGTTTGGGGGCTTCCAGAGACCCAGTACTTC. It is translated as CSARVWGLPETQYF.